This T cell receptor (beta chain) was sequenced for a study of blood T cell repertoires in COVID-19 (dated by TCRdb to 2018 to 2020). With respect to the entire study: Collaborator samples came from the United States, Italy and Spain and covered acute and convalescent phases of COVID-19. Samples were obtained from the ongoing ImmuneRACE study (first 160 participants) and from over a thousand subjects provided by 6 global collaborators. Sample metadata almost always included a de-identified subject ID, COVID-19 status, age in years and sex. Subjects who had been exposed to COVID-19, were actively infected with it, or had recovered from it provided the deeply sampled blood TCRbeta repertoires that made up the dataset. Where HLA class I and class II types were available, the types were taken from metadata supplied by the sample provider, not from assay-based typing. The prospective study material was composed of cDNA or gDNA derived from T cells, B-cell-depleted T cells, or PBMCs. A freely available public database, intended as a resource for researchers studying the immune response to SARS-CoV-2, is where the repertoires were released.

What the study reported, not specific to this receptor: The quantity of clinical and demographic metadata differed by source and by participant and was supplied without curation.

Samples from volunteer blood donors who had recovered from COVID-19 were contributed by a second Seattle source. Collaborating institutions collected whole blood in K2EDTA tubes following their own protocols. Collaborator samples were shipped for TCRbeta analysis as frozen whole blood, isolated PBMCs, or DNA extracted from either sample type. The CDR1 and CDR2 encoded by the germline V gene are SGDLS and YYNGEE. The CDR3 holds 19 amino acids from the cysteine to the phenylalanine. Only CDR3 DNA is held: 57 bases, read in frame from base 1. Worth noting for this clone: Its antigen is not yet known. At one end, the junction sequence differs from germline, possibly due to a read error. Other DNA sequences of this sample code for an identical CDR3.

TCRbeta CDR3 regions were amplified from genomic DNA by means of the immunoSEQ Assay, a bias-controlled multiplex PCR. In the paper's pipeline: The number of nucleated cells in each sample was estimated by amplification of reference gene primers within the assay. To quantify the absolute abundance of each unique TCRbeta CDR3 rearrangement, sequence reads were collapsed and filtered. For each sample, productive Simpson clonality was calculated as the square root of Simpson's diversity index over productive rearrangements. TCRdb took over this immuneACCESS table, retaining in-frame rearrangements with V and J assigned. Such tables are incomplete; in checked studies, under half of the missing clones stem from an unresolved V gene, and the remainder is unexplained. V, J and clone size are taken as reported in that table, and D and trimming were inferred from the DNA itself. The sample table holds a few hundred thousand clones, of which over 65% were seen once. The ten largest clones take up about 4.3% of the sample.

The rearrangement joined TRBV9 to TRBJ2-3, and 8 junctional nucleotides match TRBD2. Input material: peripheral blood. The clonotype comes from a man aged 55 to 70 who had recovered from COVID-19. The nucleotide sequence is TGCGCCAGCAGCGAGGATCGGGGGGGCGGGTATTCCAACACAGATACGCAGTATTTT. It translates to CASSEDRGGGYSNTDTQYF.